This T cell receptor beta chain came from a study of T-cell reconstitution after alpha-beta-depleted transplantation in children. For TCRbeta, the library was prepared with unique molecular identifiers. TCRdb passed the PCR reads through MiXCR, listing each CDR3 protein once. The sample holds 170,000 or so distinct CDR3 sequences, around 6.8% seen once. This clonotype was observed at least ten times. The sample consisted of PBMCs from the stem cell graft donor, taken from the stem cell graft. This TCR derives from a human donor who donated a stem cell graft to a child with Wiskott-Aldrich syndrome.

CDR3 DNA sequence: TGTGCCAGCAGTTACAGCCCCCGGGACAGGGGGTCCTACGAGCAGTACTTC. It is translated as CASSYSPRDRGSYEQYF. V and J are TRBV6-5 and TRBJ2-7, with 11 bases fitting TRBD1. From germline, CDR1 is MNHEY and CDR2 SVGAGI. V dropped 2 bases and J dropped 1; count of bases not matched to a gene: 7. The CDR3 has 17 amino acids.